The 18 T cell receptor beta chains presented below share a single source sample, sequenced in a study of T cells expressing NK-cell markers. TCRdb re-called the 5' RACE reads and shows each CDR3 protein once, DNA omitted. There are approximately 460,000 distinct CDR3 sequences in the sample, with approximately 7% held by the top ten. Sequenced: blood T cells: a sorted CD56 or NKG2C T cell subset, CD4+ or CD8+ T cells, or bulk PBMC T cells (not recorded which). The receptor set was obtained from a woman aged 18-70 years in good health.

The J gene is TRBJ2-2, the V gene TRBV4-2; there is no DNA to check the TCRdb D call of TRBD2. The CDR3 spans 16 residues. Germline-derived CDR1 and CDR2 are LGHNA and YNFKEQ. The CDR3 sequence: CASSRQETSAPGELFF.

This chain joins TRBV7-2 and TRBJ2-1; TCRdb's D gene call, TRBD1, goes unchecked for lack of DNA. CDR3 length: 15 amino acids. Germline values: CDR1 SGHTA, CDR2 FQGNSA. CDR3 sequence reads: CASSFSGGKSNEQFF.

This chain's CDR3 is CASSNRDEQYF. V usage is TRBV6-2 or TRBV6-3 and J usage is TRBJ2-7. Per germline, CDR1 MNHEY and CDR2 SVGEGT. The CDR3 extends over 11 amino acids.

The V gene is TRBV20-1, the J gene TRBJ1-2; the D gene TCRdb calls, TRBD1, cannot be checked with no DNA. The CDR3 has 14 residues. Per the germline V gene, CDR1 is DFQATT and CDR2 is SNEGSKA (reference sequence). CDR3 in amino acids: CSARPPRGPYGYTF.

This chain links TRBV11-2 with TRBJ2-3; TCRdb designates TRBD1, a call that cannot be tested without DNA. CDR1 SGHAT and CDR2 FQNNGV come from the germline V gene. This CDR3 contains 18 residues. CDR3 in amino acids: CASSLMFRGAGNTDTQYF.

The chain has TRBV20-1 and TRBJ2-1; the D gene TCRdb calls, TRBD2, cannot be checked with no DNA. There are 16 residues in the CDR3. Germline V lookup: CDR1 DFQATT, CDR2 SNEGSKA (reference sequence). The CDR3 sequence: CSARDRGRVSYNEQFF.

The V gene is TRBV12-3 or TRBV12-4, the J gene TRBJ1-1; TCRdb's D gene call, TRBD1, goes unchecked for lack of DNA. The CDR3 contains 11 residues. This chain's CDR3 is CASTAGLKAFF.

This chain joins TRBV19 and TRBJ2-1; TCRdb's D call of TRBD1 is untestable without DNA. Germline CDR1 reads LNHDA; CDR2 reads SQIVND (reference sequence). This CDR3 is 12 amino acids long. The CDR3 sequence is CASTAGINEQFF. The variable domain in full, with the rest retrieved from reference TRBV19 and TRBJ2-1, is DGGITQSPKYLFRKEGQNVTLSCEQNLNHDAMYWYRQDPGQGLRLIYYSQIVNDFQKGDIAEGYSVSREKKESFPLTVTSAQKNPTAFYLCASTAGINEQFFGPGTRLTVL.

The V and J genes are TRBV6-1 and TRBJ1-6; TCRdb indicates TRBD1, and absent DNA this call remains unverified. CDR1 is MNHNS, CDR2 SASEGT, per germline. The CDR3 extends over 15 amino acids. The CDR3 here is CASSPPDRGPSPLHF.

The V and J genes are TRBV7-2 and TRBJ2-1; TCRdb reports TRBD1, a call that lacks DNA to check it against. The CDR3 totals 13 residues. Germline V gene data show CDR1 as SGHTA and CDR2 as FQGNSA. This chain's CDR3 is CASSLNYGAGGFF.

This rearrangement joins TRBV7-2 to TRBJ2-3; the D call from TCRdb, TRBD1, cannot be confirmed without DNA. Germline V gene sequence: CDR1 SGHTA, CDR2 FQGNSA. The CDR3 sequence is 15 residues long. CDR3 sequence reads: CASSLMGGGTDTQYF.

J is TRBJ2-7 and V is TRBV29-1; TCRdb proposes TRBD1, but this gene call is untestable without DNA. CDR3 length: 14 amino acids. Germline V gene lookup returns CDR1 SQVTM and CDR2 ANQGSEA. The chain's CDR3 is CSVSQGRSSYEQYF.

This sequence joins TRBV3-1 and TRBJ2-1. In germline, CDR1 is LGHDT, CDR2 YNNKEL (reference sequence). The CDR3 is 14 residues long. CDR3 amino acids: CASSRRSSYNEQFF.

The rearrangement joins TRBV29-1 to TRBJ2-3; TCRdb's D call, TRBD2, is unchecked because there is no DNA. From germline, CDR1 is SQVTM and CDR2 ANQGSEA. The CDR3 is made up of 14 amino acids. The CDR3 loop is CSVGTSLSTDTQYF.

The chain recombines TRBV5-1 with TRBJ2-3; the TCRdb call, TRBD1, lacks DNA for checking. CDR1 is SGHRS and CDR2 is YFSETQ in the germline V gene. The CDR3 has 17 residues. CDR3 sequence reads: CASSSGTGRHSTDTQYF.

The chain links TRBV5-6 to TRBJ2-3; lacking DNA, the TRBD1 call made by TCRdb goes unchecked. Germline CDR1 SGHDT, CDR2 YYEEEE. This CDR3 has 17 residues. The chain's CDR3 is CASSPLGAGASTDTQYF.

CDR3 region: CASSERGNTGELFF. The V gene is TRBV7-9, the J gene TRBJ2-2; checking the TCRdb D call of TRBD2 is not possible without DNA. The CDR3 totals 14 residues. Germline V gives CDR1 SEHNR, CDR2 FQNEAQ (reference sequence).

The rearrangement links TRBV18 to TRBJ1-5; no DNA is available, so the TRBD1 call from TCRdb remains unchecked. The CDR3 sequence is 16 residues long. Germline CDR1 KGHSH, CDR2 LQKENI. CDR3 residues: CASSPQGQGHNQPQHF.